Presented here are 4 T cell receptor beta chains from one specimen sequenced in a study of blood T cell repertoires in COVID-19 (dated by TCRdb to the early 2020s). Libraries were built with the immunoSEQ multiplex PCR assay. TCRdb stores this immuneACCESS table with in-frame sequences only. Part of the clones is absent; in the studies checked, under half of the shortfall reflects unresolved V genes, and no reason is known for the rest. In all, the sample holds some 150,000 clones, and roughly 87% of those were seen once. The ten largest make up about 4% of the sample. Sample: peripheral blood. Receptor source: a woman in her sixties with active or convalescent COVID-19.

This rearrangement joins TRBV5-6 to TRBJ2-1, with 15 bases identical to TRBD2. Per germline, CDR1 SGHDT and CDR2 YYEEEE. The CDR3 is 18 amino acids. V trimming: 0 bases; J trimming: 7 bases; junction bases outside the gene matches: 8. CDR3 nucleotide sequence: TGTGCCAGCAGCTTGGTCTGGACTAGCGGGGGGGCCAGGAATGAGCAGTTCTTC. This codes for CASSLVWTSGGARNEQFF.

The chain has TRBV4-3 and TRBJ1-1, with no clear D. This CDR3 has 14 residues. V gave up 2 bases and J gave up 5 bases, with 12 bases separating them. From germline, CDR1 is LGHNA and CDR2 YSLEER. CDR3 residues: CASSQRERETEAFF. The CDR3 DNA sequence: TGCGCCAGCAGCCAACGCGAGCGTGAGACTGAAGCTTTCTTT.

This clone turned up a few times. This rearrangement joins TRBV10-3 to TRBJ2-3; no definite D call. V was pared by 4 bases and J by 0 bases, with 2 bases between. Germline V CDR1 and CDR2: ENHRY, SYGVKD. This CDR3 has 12 residues. The CDR3 sequence: CAISASTDTQYF. In nucleotides, the CDR3 is TGTGCCATCAGTGCTAGCACAGATACGCAGTATTTT.

The chain has TRBV5-1 and TRBJ2-1, with D hard to call. Germline assignment: CDR1 SGHRS and CDR2 YFSETQ. Trimming cost V 0 bases and J 10 bases, with 17 bases left between them. CDR3 length equals 15 residues. CDR3 DNA sequence: TGCGCCAGCAGCTTGGGCAGCAAAGACCCCAGGGAGCAGTTCTTC. This translates into CASSLGSKDPREQFF.